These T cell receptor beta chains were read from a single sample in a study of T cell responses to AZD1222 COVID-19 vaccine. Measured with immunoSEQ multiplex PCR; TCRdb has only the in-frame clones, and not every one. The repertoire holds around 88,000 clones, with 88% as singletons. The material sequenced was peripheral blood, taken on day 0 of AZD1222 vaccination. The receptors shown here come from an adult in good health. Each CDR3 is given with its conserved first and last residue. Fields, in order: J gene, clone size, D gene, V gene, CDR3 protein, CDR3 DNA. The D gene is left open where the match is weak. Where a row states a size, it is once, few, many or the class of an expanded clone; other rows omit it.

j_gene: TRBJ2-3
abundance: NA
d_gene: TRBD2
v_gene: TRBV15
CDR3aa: CATSRGLGPDTQYF
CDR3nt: TGTGCCACCAGCAGGGGACTAGGACCAGATACGCAGTATTTT

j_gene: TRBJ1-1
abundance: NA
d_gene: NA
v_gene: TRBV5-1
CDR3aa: CASSFGGKTEAFF
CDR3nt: TGCGCCAGCAGCTTCGGGGGAAAGACTGAAGCTTTCTTT

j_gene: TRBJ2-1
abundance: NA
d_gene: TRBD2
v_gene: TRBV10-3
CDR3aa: CAISGTSGRTAEQFF
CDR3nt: TGTGCCATCAGTGGGACTAGCGGGAGGACAGCTGAGCAGTTCTTC

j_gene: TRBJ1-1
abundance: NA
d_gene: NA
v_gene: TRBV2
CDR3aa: CASSLQGGNTEAFF
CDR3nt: TGTGCCAGCAGCCTACAGGGAGGGAACACTGAAGCTTTCTTT

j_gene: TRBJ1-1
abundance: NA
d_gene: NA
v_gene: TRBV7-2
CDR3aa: CASSLDGSWNTEAFF
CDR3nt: TGTGCCAGCAGCTTAGACGGCAGTTGGAACACTGAAGCTTTCTTT

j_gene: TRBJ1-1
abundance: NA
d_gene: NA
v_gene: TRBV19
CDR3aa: CASTWGREAFF
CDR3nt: TGTGCCAGTACCTGGGGACGGGAAGCTTTCTTT

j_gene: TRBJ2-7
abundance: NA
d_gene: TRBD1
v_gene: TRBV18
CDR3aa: CASSRGQGAGEQYF
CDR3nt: TGTGCCAGCTCACGCGGACAGGGGGCTGGCGAGCAGTACTTC

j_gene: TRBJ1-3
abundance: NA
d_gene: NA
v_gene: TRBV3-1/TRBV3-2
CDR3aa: CASSQRDSGNTIYF
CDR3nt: TGTGCCAGCAGCCAACGGGATTCAGGAAACACCATATATTTT

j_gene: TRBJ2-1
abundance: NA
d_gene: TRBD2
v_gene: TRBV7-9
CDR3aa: CASSQLADVDFNEQFF
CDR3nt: TGTGCCAGCAGCCAGCTAGCGGATGTGGATTTCAATGAGCAGTTCTTC

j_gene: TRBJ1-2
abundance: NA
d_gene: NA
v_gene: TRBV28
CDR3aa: CATRGQLGGYTF
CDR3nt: TGTGCCACGAGAGGGCAGCTGGGTGGCTACACCTTC

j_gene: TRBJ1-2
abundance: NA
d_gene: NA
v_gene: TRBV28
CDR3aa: CASRNREAPYGYTF
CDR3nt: TGTGCCAGCAGGAACAGGGAAGCCCCCTATGGCTACACCTTC

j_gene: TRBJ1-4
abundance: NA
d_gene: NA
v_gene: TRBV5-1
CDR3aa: CASHRDATNEKLFF
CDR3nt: TGCGCCAGCCACAGGGATGCGACTAATGAAAAACTGTTTTTT

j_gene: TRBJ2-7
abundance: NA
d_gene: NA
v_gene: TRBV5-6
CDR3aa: CASSGRDYSYEQYF
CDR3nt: TGTGCCAGCAGCGGAAGAGACTACTCCTACGAGCAGTACTTC

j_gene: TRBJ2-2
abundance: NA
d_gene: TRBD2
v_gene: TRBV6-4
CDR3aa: CASSLAGETGELFF
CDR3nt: TGTGCCAGCAGTTTAGCGGGGGAGACCGGGGAGCTGTTTTTT

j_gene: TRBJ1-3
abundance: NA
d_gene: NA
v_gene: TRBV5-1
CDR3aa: CASSLDSGSGNTIYF
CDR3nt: TGCGCCAGCAGCTTGGATTCCGGCTCTGGAAACACCATATATTTT

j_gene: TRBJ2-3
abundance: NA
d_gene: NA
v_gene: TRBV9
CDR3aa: CASSLQGSSLLDTQYF
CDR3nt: TGTGCCAGCAGCCTCCAGGGCAGCTCCCTCTTAGATACGCAGTATTTT

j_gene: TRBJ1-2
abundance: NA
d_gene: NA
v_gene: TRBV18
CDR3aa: CASSPLGGGYTF
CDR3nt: TGTGCCAGCTCACCTCTCGGGGGTGGCTACACCTTC

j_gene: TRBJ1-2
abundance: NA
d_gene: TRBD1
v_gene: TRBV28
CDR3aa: CATGGQGLYGYTF
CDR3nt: TGTGCCACCGGAGGACAGGGTTTGTATGGCTACACCTTC

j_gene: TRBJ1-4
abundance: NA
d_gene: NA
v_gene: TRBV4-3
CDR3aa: CASSQDYAGEEKLFF
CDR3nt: TGCGCCAGCAGCCAAGATTACGCAGGGGAAGAAAAACTGTTTTTT

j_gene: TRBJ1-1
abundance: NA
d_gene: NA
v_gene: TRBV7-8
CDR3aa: CASSLGWSTEAFF
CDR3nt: TGTGCCAGCAGCTTAGGATGGAGCACTGAAGCTTTCTTT

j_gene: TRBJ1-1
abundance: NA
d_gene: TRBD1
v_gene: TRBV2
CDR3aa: CASSDQGTGNTEAFF
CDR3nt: TGTGCCAGCAGTGATCAAGGGACAGGGAACACTGAAGCTTTCTTT

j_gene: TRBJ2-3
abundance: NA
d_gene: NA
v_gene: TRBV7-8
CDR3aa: CASSLAWRGPYTQYF
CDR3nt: TGTGCCAGCAGCTTAGCGTGGCGGGGTCCTTATACGCAGTATTTT

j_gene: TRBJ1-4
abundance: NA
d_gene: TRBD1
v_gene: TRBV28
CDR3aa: CASSPQGAGDEKLFF
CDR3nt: TGTGCCAGCAGTCCCCAGGGGGCCGGAGATGAAAAACTGTTTTTT

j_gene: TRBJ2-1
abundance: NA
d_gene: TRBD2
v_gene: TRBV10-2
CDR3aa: CASSESAGLPYNEQFF
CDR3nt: TGCGCCAGCAGTGAGTCGGCGGGACTACCCTACAATGAGCAGTTCTTC

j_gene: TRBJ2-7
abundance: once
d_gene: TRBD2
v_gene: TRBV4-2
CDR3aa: CASSQERLAGSSYEQYF
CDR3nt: TGTGCCAGCAGCCAAGAGAGACTAGCGGGCAGCTCCTACGAGCAGTACTTC

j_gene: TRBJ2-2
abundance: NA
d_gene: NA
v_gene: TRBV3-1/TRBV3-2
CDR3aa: CASSVTVNTGELFF
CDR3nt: TGTGCCAGCAGCGTAACAGTGAACACCGGGGAGCTGTTTTTT

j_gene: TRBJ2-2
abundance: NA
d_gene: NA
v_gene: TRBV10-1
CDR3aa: CASSESRGELAGELFF
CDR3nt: TGCGCCAGCAGTGAGTCAAGGGGCGAGCTAGCCGGGGAGCTGTTTTTT

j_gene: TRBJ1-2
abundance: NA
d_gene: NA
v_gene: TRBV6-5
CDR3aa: CASSYYRDGYTF
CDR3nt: TGTGCCAGCAGTTATTACAGGGATGGCTACACCTTC

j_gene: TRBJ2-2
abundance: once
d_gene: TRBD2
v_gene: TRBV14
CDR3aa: CASRLLAGDLGELFF
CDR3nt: TGTGCCAGCAGACTACTAGCGGGAGATCTCGGGGAGCTGTTTTTT

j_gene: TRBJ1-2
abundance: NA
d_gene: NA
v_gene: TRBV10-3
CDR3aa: CAISEAQGALYGYTF
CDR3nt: TGTGCCATCAGTGAGGCCCAGGGAGCGTTGTATGGCTACACCTTC